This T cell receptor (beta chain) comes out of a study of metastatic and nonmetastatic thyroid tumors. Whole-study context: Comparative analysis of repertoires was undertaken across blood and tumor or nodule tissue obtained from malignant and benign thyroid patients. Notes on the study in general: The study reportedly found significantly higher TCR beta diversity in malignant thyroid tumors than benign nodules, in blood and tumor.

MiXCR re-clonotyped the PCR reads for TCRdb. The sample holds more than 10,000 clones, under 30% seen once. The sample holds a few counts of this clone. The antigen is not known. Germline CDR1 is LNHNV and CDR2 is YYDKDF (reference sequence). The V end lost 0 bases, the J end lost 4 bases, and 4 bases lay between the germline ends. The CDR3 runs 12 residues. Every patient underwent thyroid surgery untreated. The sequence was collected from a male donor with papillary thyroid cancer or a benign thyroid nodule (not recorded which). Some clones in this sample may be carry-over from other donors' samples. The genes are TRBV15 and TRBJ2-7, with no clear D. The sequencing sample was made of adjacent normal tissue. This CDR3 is CATSREGYEQYF. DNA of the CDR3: TGTGCCACCAGCAGAGAAGGATACGAGCAGTACTTC.